Sequencing of this T cell receptor beta chain was carried out in a study of blood T cells in healthy people across ages. Study-level points and caveats: Percentage of naive T cells showed a strong correlation with TCR beta diversity.

CDR3 length: 15 amino acids. The germline gives CDR1 SGHTA, CDR2 FQGNSA. V lost 5 bases to trimming and J lost 13 bases, with 24 bases between them. A J-beta primer mix and a sample-barcoded 5' primer were used in a second PCR of roughly 6 to 11 cycles. A template-switch adaptor containing 12 random nucleotides labeled each cDNA molecule. TCRdb independently ran MiXCR on the 5' RACE reads; one entry per CDR3 protein. The sample lists roughly 2 million distinct CDR3 sequences, about 49% seen once, with 2.1% in the top ten. This clonotype has more than one count but fewer than ten. No antigen is known for it. The authors drew about 10 milliliters of peripheral blood from each donor.

This chain uses TRBV7-2 with TRBJ2-4; D could derive from TRBD1 or TRBD2 (5 bases each). Material for sequencing was blood. The receptor comes from a woman aged 40 to 50 in good health. The CDR3: CASSRASRLGEEQYF. The CDR3 coding sequence is TGTGCCAGCAGCCGAGCTTCTAGGTTGGGGGAAGAGCAGTACTTC. The full variable domain, its missing parts supplied by reference TRBV7-2 and TRBJ2-4, is GAGVSQSPSNKVTEKGKDVELRCDPISGHTALYWYRQSLGQGLEFLIYFQGNSAPDKSGLPSDRFSAERTGGSVSTLTIQRTQQEDSAVYLCASSRASRLGEEQYFGAGTRLSVL.